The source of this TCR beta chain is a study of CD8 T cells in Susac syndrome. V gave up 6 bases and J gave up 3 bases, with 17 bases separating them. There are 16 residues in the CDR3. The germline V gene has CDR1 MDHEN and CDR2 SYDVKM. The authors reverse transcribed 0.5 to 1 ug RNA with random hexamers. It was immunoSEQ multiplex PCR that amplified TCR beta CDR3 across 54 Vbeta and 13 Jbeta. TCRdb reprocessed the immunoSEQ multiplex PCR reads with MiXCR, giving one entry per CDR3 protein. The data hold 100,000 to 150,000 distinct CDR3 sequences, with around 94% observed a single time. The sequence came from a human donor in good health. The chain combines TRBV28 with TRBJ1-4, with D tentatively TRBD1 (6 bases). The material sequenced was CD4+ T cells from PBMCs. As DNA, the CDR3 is TGTGCCAGCAGGGGGGCAGACAGCGGTTCTAATGAAAAACTGTTTTTT. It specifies CASRGADSGSNEKLFF.